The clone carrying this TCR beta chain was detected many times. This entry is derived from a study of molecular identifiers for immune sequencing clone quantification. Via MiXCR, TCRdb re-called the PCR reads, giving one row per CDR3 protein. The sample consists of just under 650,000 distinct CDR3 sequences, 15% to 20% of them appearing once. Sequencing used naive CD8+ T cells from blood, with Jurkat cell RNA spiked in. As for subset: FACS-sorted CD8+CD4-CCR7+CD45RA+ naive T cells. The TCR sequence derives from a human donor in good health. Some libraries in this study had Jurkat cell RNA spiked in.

CDR3 sequence (DNA): TGCAGCGTTGCACAGAACTATGGCTACACCTTC. Translation: CSVAQNYGYTF. This sequence joins TRBV29-1 and TRBJ1-2, with D unresolved. The V gene's germline CDR1 is SQVTM and CDR2 ANQGSEA. The CDR3 is made up of 11 amino acids. Trimming left V 4 bases short and J 2 bases short, with 5 bases between.